This entry concerns a single T cell receptor beta chain. Its antigen is unknown. The data were taken from a study of siplizumab effects on memory and regulatory T cells. General study points: Proof of suppressive function in proliferating Tregs from siplizumab cultures was not established.

The data were produced by immunoSEQ multiplex PCR, yet TCRdb's version contains in-frame clones alone and is incomplete. The table has 100,000 to 120,000 clones, roughly 92% seen once; the top ten hold 1% to 1.5%. The receptor was isolated from a human donor in good health. The sequencing input was CD4+ T cells sorted from blood.

The CDR3 protein is CATLIRDRGNYEQYF. The CDR3 DNA sequence: TGTGCCACCCTCATCCGGGACAGGGGGAACTACGAGCAGTACTTC. The V gene is TRBV10-3, the J gene TRBJ2-7; 11 nucleotides match TRBD1. The V gene's germline CDR1 is ENHRY and CDR2 SYGVKD. Trimming removed 10 bases from V and 3 bases from J; junction bases left unmatched: 11. The CDR3 length is 15 residues.